Given below is one T cell receptor beta chain in context. What it recognizes is unknown. The table came from immunoSEQ multiplex PCR; TCRdb's copy has only in-frame clones and leaves some out. The sample lists about 120,000 clones; roughly nine tenths were seen once. Germline V gene data show CDR1 as SGHRS and CDR2 as YFSETQ. Trimming cost V 4 bases and J 6 bases; bases outside gene matches: 9. The CDR3 length is 15 residues. These data belong to a study of graft-versus-host responses after intestinal transplantation. Whole-study findings and limits: After transplant, early declines in HvG clones were associated with peak levels of circulating GvH clones.

This TCR derives from a human donor who received an intestinal transplant. The specimen was unstimulated CD4+ T cells sorted from spleen or lymph node cells, collected before intestinal transplant. The chain employs TRBV5-1 and TRBJ2-1; 8 positions match TRBD2. The CDR3 sequence is CASSALAGRSNEQFF. The CDR3 DNA sequence: TGCGCCAGCAGCGCATTAGCGGGACGGAGCAATGAGCAGTTCTTC.